This TCR beta chain was identified during a study of T-cell memory formation after mild COVID-19. Constant-segment-primed 5'RACE gave TCR alpha and TCR beta cDNA libraries with sample barcodes and UMIs. A single record per CDR3 protein comes from TCRdb applying MiXCR to the 5' RACE reads. Here the sample spans approximately 450,000 distinct CDR3 sequences, 15% to 20% being singletons. This clonotype occurred a few times. No antigen is known for it. Germline assignment: CDR1 SNHLY and CDR2 FYNNEI. Trimming cost V 1 base and J 2 bases; bases outside gene matches: 13. The CDR3 is 20 amino acids. Study-wide results and limits: For second-wave clones that peaked at day 37, SARS-CoV-2 specificity went unverified. Clones which contracted sat mainly in CM and EM if CD4+, and in EMRA if CD8+.

The chain has TRBV2 and TRBJ2-3; TRBD2 matches at 12 bases. The sequence came from an adult woman who had mild COVID-19 (a few samples of this study predate the infection). Cell type and time point are not known. The material sequenced was PBMCs or a T cell subset sorted from them (not recorded which). CDR3 in amino acids: CASSEELAGGSPTPTDTQYF. Written as DNA, the CDR3 is TGTGCCAGCAGTGAAGAACTAGCGGGGGGTTCCCCTACTCCCACAGATACGCAGTATTTT. Together with reference TRBV2 and TRBJ2-3, the CDR3 gives the full variable domain: EPEVTQTPSHQVTQMGQEVILRCVPISNHLYFYWYRQILGQKVEFLVSFYNNEISEKSEIFDDQFSVERPDGSNFTLKIRSTKLEDSAMYFCASSEELAGGSPTPTDTQYFGPGTRLTVL.